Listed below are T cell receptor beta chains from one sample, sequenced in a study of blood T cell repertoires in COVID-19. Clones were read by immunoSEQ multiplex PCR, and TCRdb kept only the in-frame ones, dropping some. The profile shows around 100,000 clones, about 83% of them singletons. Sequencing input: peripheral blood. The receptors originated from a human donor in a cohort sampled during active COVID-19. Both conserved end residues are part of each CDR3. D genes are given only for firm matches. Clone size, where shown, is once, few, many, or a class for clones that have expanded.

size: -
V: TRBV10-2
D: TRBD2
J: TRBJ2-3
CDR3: CASRSGTSGIGGQYF
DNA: TGCGCCAGCAGGTCCGGGACTAGCGGGATTGGGGGGCAGTATTTT

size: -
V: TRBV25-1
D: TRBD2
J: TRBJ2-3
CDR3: CASNLAGVADTQYF
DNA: TGTGCCAGCAACCTAGCGGGAGTCGCAGATACGCAGTATTTT

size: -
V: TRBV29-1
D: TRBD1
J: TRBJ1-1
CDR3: CSVSISGQTNTEAFF
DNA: TGCAGCGTTTCCATATCGGGACAGACGAACACTGAAGCTTTCTTT

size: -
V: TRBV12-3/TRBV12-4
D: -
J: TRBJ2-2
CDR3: CASSLPPGDLFF
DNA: TGTGCCAGCAGTTTACCGCCAGGGGACCTGTTTTTT

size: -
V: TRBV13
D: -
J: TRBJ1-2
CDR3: CASTQQGAYTYGYTF
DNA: TGTGCCAGCACCCAGCAGGGCGCTTACACCTATGGCTACACCTTC

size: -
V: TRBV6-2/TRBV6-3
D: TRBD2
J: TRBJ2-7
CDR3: CASSRSGSYEQYF
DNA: TGTGCCAGCAGTCGTAGCGGGAGCTACGAGCAGTACTTC

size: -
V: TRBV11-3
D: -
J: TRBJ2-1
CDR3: CASSRRDGPRIDEQFF
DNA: TGTGCCAGCAGCCGGAGAGATGGCCCTCGGATCGATGAGCAGTTCTTC

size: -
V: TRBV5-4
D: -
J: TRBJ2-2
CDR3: CASSRQGVRTGELFF
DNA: TGTGCCAGCAGCCGGCAAGGGGTTAGGACCGGGGAGCTGTTTTTT

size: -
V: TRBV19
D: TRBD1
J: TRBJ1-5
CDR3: CASSMGDRVYSNQPQHF
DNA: TGTGCCAGTAGTATGGGGGACAGGGTCTATAGCAATCAGCCCCAGCATTTT

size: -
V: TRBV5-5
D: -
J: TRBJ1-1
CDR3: CASSLFGGGEAFF
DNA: TGTGCCAGCAGCTTGTTCGGGGGTGGCGAAGCTTTCTTT

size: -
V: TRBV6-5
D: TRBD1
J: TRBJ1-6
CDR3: CASRMGQGFSPLHF
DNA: TGTGCCAGCAGGATGGGACAGGGTTTTTCACCCCTCCACTTT

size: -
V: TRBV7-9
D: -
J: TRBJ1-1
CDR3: CASSLALNSNTEAFF
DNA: TGTGCCAGCAGCTTAGCGTTAAACAGTAACACTGAAGCTTTCTTT

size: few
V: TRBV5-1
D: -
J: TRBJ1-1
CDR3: CASTSQGGEAFF
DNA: TGCGCCAGCACCTCACAGGGCGGTGAAGCTTTCTTT

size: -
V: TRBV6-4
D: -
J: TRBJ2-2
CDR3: CASNPISRETGELFF
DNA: TGTGCCAGCAATCCGATAAGCAGGGAAACCGGGGAGCTGTTTTTT

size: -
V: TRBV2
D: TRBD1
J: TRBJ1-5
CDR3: CASSTGYSNQPQHF
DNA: TGTGCCAGTTCGACAGGGTATAGCAATCAGCCCCAGCATTTT

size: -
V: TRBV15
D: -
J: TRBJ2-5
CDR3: CATSRDQQETQYF
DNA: TGTGCCACCAGCAGAGATCAACAAGAGACCCAGTACTTC

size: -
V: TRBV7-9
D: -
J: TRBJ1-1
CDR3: CASSPIYSTTGHTEAFF
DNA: TGTGCCAGCAGCCCGATCTACAGCACGACAGGCCACACTGAAGCTTTCTTT

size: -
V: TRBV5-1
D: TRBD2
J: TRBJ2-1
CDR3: CASSSRETGTSGAYNEQFF
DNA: TGCGCCAGCAGCTCAAGAGAAACCGGGACTAGCGGAGCCTACAATGAGCAGTTCTTC

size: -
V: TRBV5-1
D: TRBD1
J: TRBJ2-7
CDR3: CASSLGGTGTYEQYF
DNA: TGCGCCAGCAGCTTGGGGGGGACAGGGACCTACGAGCAGTACTTC

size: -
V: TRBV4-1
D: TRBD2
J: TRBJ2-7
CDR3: CASSPGVAGITYEQYF
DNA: TGCGCCAGCAGCCCCGGGGTAGCGGGCATAACCTACGAGCAGTACTTC

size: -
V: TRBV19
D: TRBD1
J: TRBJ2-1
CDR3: CASMTQTGGALGEQFF
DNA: TGTGCCAGTATGACCCAAACAGGGGGCGCCTTGGGTGAGCAGTTCTTC

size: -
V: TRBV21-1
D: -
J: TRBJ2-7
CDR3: CASSKGVATGDHEQYF
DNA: TGTGCCAGCAGCAAAGGGGTTGCGACAGGGGACCACGAGCAGTACTTC

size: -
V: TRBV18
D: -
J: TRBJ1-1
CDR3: CASSRGQNTEAFF
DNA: TGTGCCAGCTCAAGGGGACAGAACACTGAAGCTTTCTTT

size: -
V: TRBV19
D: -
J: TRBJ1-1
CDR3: CASSITGGNTEAFF
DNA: TGTGCCAGTAGTATAACGGGGGGGAACACTGAAGCTTTCTTT

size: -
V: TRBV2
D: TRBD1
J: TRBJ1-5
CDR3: CASTGTGGTQPQHF
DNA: TGTGCCAGCACCGGGACAGGGGGCACTCAGCCCCAGCATTTT

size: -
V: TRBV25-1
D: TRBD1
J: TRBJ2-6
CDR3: CASSEYSGGKANVLTF
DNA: TGTGCCAGCAGTGAATATTCAGGGGGCAAGGCCAACGTCCTGACTTTC

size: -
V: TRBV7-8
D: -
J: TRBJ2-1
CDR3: CASSLGRGWFF
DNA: TGTGCCAGCAGCTTGGGTCGGGGTTGGTTCTTC

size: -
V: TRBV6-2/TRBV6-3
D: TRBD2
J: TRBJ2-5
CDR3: CASSSPLAGVPQETQYF
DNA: TGTGCCAGCAGTTCCCCACTAGCGGGGGTGCCTCAAGAGACCCAGTACTTC

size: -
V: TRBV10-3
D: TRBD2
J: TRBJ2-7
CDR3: CAISERGGTYEQYF
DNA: TGTGCCATCAGTGAGCGGGGGGGTACCTACGAGCAGTACTTC

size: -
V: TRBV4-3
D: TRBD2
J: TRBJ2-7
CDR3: CASSRATVGGSYEQYF
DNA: TGCGCCAGCAGCCGGGCAACGGTGGGAGGGTCGTACGAGCAGTACTTC

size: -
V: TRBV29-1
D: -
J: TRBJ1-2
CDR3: CSVEDPGRVFGYTF
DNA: TGCAGCGTTGAAGATCCGGGCAGGGTGTTTGGCTACACCTTC

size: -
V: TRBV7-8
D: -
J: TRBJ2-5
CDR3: CASNRVQETQYF
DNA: TGTGCCAGCAACAGGGTGCAAGAGACCCAGTACTTC

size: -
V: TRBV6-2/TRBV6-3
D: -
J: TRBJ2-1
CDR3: CASSYSGLHNEQFF
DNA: TGTGCCAGCAGTTACTCAGGACTACACAATGAGCAGTTCTTC

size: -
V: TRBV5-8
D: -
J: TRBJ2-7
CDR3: CASSKTGYYEQYF
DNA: TGTGCCAGCAGCAAGACAGGCTACTACGAGCAGTACTTC

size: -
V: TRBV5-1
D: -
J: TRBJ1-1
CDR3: CASSLDRTRNTEAFF
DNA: TGCGCCAGCAGCTTGGACAGAACGAGGAACACTGAAGCTTTCTTT

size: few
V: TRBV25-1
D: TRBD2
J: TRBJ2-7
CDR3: CASSVREGPYEQYF
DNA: TGTGCCAGCAGTGTGCGGGAGGGCCCCTACGAGCAGTACTTC